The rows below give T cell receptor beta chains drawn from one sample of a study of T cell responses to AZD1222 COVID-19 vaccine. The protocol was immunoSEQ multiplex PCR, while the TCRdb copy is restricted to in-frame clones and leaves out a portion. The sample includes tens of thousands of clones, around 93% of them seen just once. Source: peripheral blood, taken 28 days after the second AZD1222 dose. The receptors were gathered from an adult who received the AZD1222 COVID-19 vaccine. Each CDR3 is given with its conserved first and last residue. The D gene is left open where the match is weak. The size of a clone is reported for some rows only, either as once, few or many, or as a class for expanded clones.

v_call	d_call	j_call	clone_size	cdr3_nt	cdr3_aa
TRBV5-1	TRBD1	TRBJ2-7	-	TGCGCCAGCAGCCGGGACAGGCTTTACGAGCAGTACTTC	CASSRDRLYEQYF
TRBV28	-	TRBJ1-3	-	TGTGCCAGCAGTCCGATCCCTACCTCTGGAAACACCATATATTTT	CASSPIPTSGNTIYF
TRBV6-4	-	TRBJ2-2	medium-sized	TGTGCCAGCACCCCGGACCCGGGAACCGGGGAGCTGTTTTTT	CASTPDPGTGELFF
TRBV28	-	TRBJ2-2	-	TGTGCCAGCAGTTCGGCCGGACTGTCAAGGGACACCGGGGAGCTGTTTTTT	CASSSAGLSRDTGELFF
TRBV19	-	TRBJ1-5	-	TGTGCCAGTAGCTCCGTACCTAGCAATCAGCCCCAGCATTTT	CASSSVPSNQPQHF
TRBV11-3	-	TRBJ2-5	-	TGTGCCAGCAGCTTAGGACAGCAAGAGACCCAGTACTTC	CASSLGQQETQYF
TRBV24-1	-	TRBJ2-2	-	TGTGCCACGGCAGGGCCGAACACCGGGGAGCTGTTTTTT	CATAGPNTGELFF
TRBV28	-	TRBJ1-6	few	TGTGCCAGCAGTTCTGGGGACGGAGATAATTCACCCCTCCACTTT	CASSSGDGDNSPLHF
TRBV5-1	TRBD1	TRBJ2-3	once	TGCGCCAGCAGCTTGTTCCGGGACAGTAGCACAGATACGCAGTATTTT	CASSLFRDSSTDTQYF
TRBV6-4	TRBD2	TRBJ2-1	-	TGTGCCAGCAAAGGAGCGGGAGGGACAGTCAATGAGCAGTTCTTC	CASKGAGGTVNEQFF
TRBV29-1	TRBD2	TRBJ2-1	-	TGCAGCGTACGGACTAGTCTGGCGGGGGAGCAGTTCTTC	CSVRTSLAGEQFF
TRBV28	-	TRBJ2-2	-	TGTGCCAGCAGTTTACCCGGGATGCCTATCGGGGAGCTGTTTTTT	CASSLPGMPIGELFF
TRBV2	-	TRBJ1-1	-	TGTGCCAGCAATCGGCAGAAAGGGGTAGGAACTGAAGCTTTCTTT	CASNRQKGVGTEAFF
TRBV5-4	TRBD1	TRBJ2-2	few	TGTGCCAGCAGCACGACAGGGGTAGTTAACACCGGGGAGCTGTTTTTT	CASSTTGVVNTGELFF
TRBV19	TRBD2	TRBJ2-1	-	TGTGCCAGTAGGGTACTAGCGGGAGGGCCCAATGAGCAGTTCTTC	CASRVLAGGPNEQFF
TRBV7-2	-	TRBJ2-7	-	TGTGCCAGCAGCTTCTCCTACGAGCAGTACTTC	CASSFSYEQYF
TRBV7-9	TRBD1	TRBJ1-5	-	TGTGCCAGCGGACAGGGGGGGCAGCCCCAGCATTTT	CASGQGGQPQHF
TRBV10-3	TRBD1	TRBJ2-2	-	TGTGCCATCAGTAACGGACAGGGGGCGAACACCGGGGAGCTGTTTTTT	CAISNGQGANTGELFF
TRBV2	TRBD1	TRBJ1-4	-	TGTGCCAGCAGCTTACAGGGGGCGCGAGAAAAACTGTTTTTT	CASSLQGAREKLFF
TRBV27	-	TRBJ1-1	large	TGTGCCAGCAGCCGCATGAACACTGAAGCTTTCTTT	CASSRMNTEAFF
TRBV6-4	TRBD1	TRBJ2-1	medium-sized	TGTGCCAGCAGTAAGGGACAGGGAGGTTACAATGAGCAGTTCTTC	CASSKGQGGYNEQFF
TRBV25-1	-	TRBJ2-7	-	TGTGCCAGCAGTGACGACAGCGACTCCTACGAGCAGTACTTC	CASSDDSDSYEQYF
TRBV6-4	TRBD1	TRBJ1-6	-	TGTGCCAGCAGCTCTCTGGGACAGGGTAATTCACCCCTCCACTTT	CASSSLGQGNSPLHF
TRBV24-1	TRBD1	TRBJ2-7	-	TGTGCCACCAGTGACCCGGGACAGGGGAACTACGAGCAGTACTTC	CATSDPGQGNYEQYF
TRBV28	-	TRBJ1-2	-	TGTGCCAGCAGTTTACTATGGACGGATACTAACTATGGCTACACCTTC	CASSLLWTDTNYGYTF
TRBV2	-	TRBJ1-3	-	TGTGCCAGCGCCGGGGGGGGCGGAAACACCATATATTTT	CASAGGGGNTIYF
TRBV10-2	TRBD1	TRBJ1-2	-	TGCGCCAGCAACCGACAGGGTTCGGACTATGGCTACACCTTC	CASNRQGSDYGYTF
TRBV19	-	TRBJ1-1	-	TGTGCCAGTATGAGTTGGGTCAGTGAAGCTTTCTTT	CASMSWVSEAFF
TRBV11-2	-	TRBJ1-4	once	TGTGCCAGCAGCCGTGACAGATTGGGTGAAAAACTGTTTTTT	CASSRDRLGEKLFF
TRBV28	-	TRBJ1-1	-	TGTGCCAGCTCCTCGGGGCAGAACACTGAAGCTTTCTTT	CASSSGQNTEAFF
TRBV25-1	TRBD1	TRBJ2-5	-	TGTGCCAGCAGTGAAAACAGGGGGCAAGAGACCCAGTACTTC	CASSENRGQETQYF
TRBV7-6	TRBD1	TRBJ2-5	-	TGTGCCAGCAGCTTAGGGACAGGGGTTGAGACCCAGTACTTC	CASSLGTGVETQYF
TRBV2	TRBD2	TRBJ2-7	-	TGTGCCAGCAGTGCATTCGTTGGGGGGGGACACGAGCAGTACTTC	CASSAFVGGGHEQYF
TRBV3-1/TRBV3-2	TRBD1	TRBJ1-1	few	TGTGCCAGCAGCCAAGGGGACAGGGGGCAGAAGACTCTCTTT	CASSQGDRGQKTLF
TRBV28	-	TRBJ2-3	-	TGTGCCAGCAGCCCCAGCGGCAGATCAGATTTCGATACGCAGTATTTT	CASSPSGRSDFDTQYF
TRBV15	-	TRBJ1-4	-	TGTGCCACCAGCAGAGTCCGGACAGCGTTTAATGAAAAACTGTTTTTT	CATSRVRTAFNEKLFF
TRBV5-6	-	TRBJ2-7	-	TGTGCCAGCAGCTTGGCCACCGGGACCTACGAGCAGTACTTC	CASSLATGTYEQYF
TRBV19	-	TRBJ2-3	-	TGTGCCAGTAGTATTCAAGGGATAAACCAGCTGGATACGCAGTATTTT	CASSIQGINQLDTQYF
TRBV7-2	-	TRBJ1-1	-	TGTGCCAGCAGCTTCGTTGGGAGCACTGAAGCTTTCTTT	CASSFVGSTEAFF
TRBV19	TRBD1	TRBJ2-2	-	TGTGCCAGTAGTTTCCGGGACAGGGGGCAGGCCGGGGAGCTGTTTTTT	CASSFRDRGQAGELFF
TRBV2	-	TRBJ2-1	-	TGTGCCAGCAGTGAATTATCGGCAGACAACAATGAGCAGTTCTTC	CASSELSADNNEQFF
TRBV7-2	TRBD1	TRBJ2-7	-	TGTGCCAGCAGCTTAGACAGGACAGGGGTCAACGAGCAGTACTTC	CASSLDRTGVNEQYF
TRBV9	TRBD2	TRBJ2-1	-	TGTGCCAGCAGCGGAACTACTAGCGACGATGAGCAGTTCTTC	CASSGTTSDDEQFF
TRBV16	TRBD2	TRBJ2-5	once	TGTGCCAGCAGCCAATTGGGAGGGGAACAAGAGACCCAGTACTTC	CASSQLGGEQETQYF
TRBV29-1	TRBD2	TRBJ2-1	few	TGCAGCGGCACTAGCGGGATTCGGAATGAGCAGTTCTTC	CSGTSGIRNEQFF
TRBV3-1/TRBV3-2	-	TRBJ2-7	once	TGTGCCAGCAGCCAACATAATAGAGCCTACGAGCAGTACTTC	CASSQHNRAYEQYF
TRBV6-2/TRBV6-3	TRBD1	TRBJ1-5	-	TGTGCCAGCAGTTACCGGGGACAGACCAATCAGCCCCAGCATTTT	CASSYRGQTNQPQHF
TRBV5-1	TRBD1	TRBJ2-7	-	TGCGCCAGCAATCCGGGACAGAGGAACGAGCAGTACTTC	CASNPGQRNEQYF
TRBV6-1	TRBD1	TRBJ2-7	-	TGTGCCAGCAGTGAAGCCGGTGGAGACAGGGGCGACGAGCAGTACTTC	CASSEAGGDRGDEQYF
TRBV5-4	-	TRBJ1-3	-	TGTGCCAGCAGCTTGGGGGGGGAAACTGGAAACACCATATATTTT	CASSLGGETGNTIYF